The 18 T cell receptor beta chains in this list originate from one sample, sequenced in a study of blood T cells in healthy people across ages. The second PCR ran about 6 to 11 cycles with a sample-barcoded 5' primer and J-beta primers. TCRdb re-derived calls from the 5' RACE reads in MiXCR, one entry per CDR3 protein. The sample carries more than 1.4 million distinct CDR3 sequences, 42% recorded once. Source material: blood. All receptors derive from a woman under 30 in good health.

Here the CDR3 DNA reads TGCGCCAGCAGCCAAGTTCCAGCGAGCACCGGGGAGCTGTTTTTT. Its protein is CASSQVPASTGELFF. J is TRBJ2-2 and V is TRBV4-1; the D is unclear. This CDR3 contains 15 residues. From germline, CDR1 is MGHRA and CDR2 YSYEKL. Trimming shortened V by 1 base and J by 4 bases, and 10 bases separated the two germline ends.

In its sample, this clonotype was seen a few times. One end of the junction varies from germline; a read error may be responsible. The chain links TRBV7-2 to TRBJ2-3; no clear D. The germline V gene encodes CDR1 SGHTA and CDR2 FQGNSA. This CDR3 comprises 13 residues. The CDR3 DNA reads TGTGCCAGCAGCAACCACCGCACAGATACGCGGTATTTT. Residues: CASSNHRTDTRYF.

This chain connects TRBV3-1 to TRBJ2-3; D gene uncertain. CDR1 and CDR2 (germline): LGHDT, YNNKEL (reference sequence). Trimming shortened V by 1 base and J by 4 bases, and 15 bases separated the two germline ends. The CDR3 is 16 residues long. The chain's CDR3 is CASSQAPPTVPDTQYF. In DNA, the CDR3 is TGTGCCAGCAGCCAAGCCCCTCCTACCGTTCCAGATACGCAGTATTTT.

The V gene is TRBV6-1, the J gene TRBJ2-1; 8 positions agree with TRBD2. Germline V gene lookup returns CDR1 MNHNS and CDR2 SASEGT. This CDR3 is 18 amino acids long. Trimming removed 4 bases from V and 2 bases from J; junction bases left unmatched: 13. CDR3 DNA sequence: TGTGCCAGCAGTGGGAGACTAGCGCGACGCTTAGCCTACAATGAGCAGTTCTTC. This codes for CASSGRLARRLAYNEQFF.

This clonotype was recorded a few times. V gene TRBV27 combines with J gene TRBJ2-5; TRBD2 might be the D (5 bases). CDR1 is MNHEY and CDR2 is SMNVEV in the germline V gene (reference sequence). Trimming cost V 0 bases and J 4 bases, with 18 bases left between them. The CDR3 runs 17 residues. CDR3: CASSLSGPIAGVETQYF. The CDR3 bases are TGTGCCAGCAGTTTATCGGGCCCAATAGCCGGGGTAGAGACCCAGTACTTC.

About this clonotype itself: The junction departs from the called germline gene at one end, perhaps through a read error. The J gene is TRBJ2-5, the V gene TRBV19; TRBD1 matches at 7 bases. The germline V gene has CDR1 LNHDA and CDR2 SQIVND (reference sequence). CDR3 length: 15 amino acids. The CDR3 DNA reads TGTGCCAGTAGTATAACTGGGACAGTAGACTACGAGCAGTGCTTC. It codes for CASSITGTVDYEQCF.

This clonotype was picked up a small number of times. This chain joins TRBV10-3 and TRBJ1-5; 8 bases line up with TRBD1. This CDR3 contains 16 residues. With 5 bases clipped from V and 2 bases from J, the junction kept 8 bases outside the gene matches. Germline V lookup: CDR1 ENHRY, CDR2 SYGVKD. The CDR3 is CAISQGDRGGNQPQHF. The CDR3 region has the DNA TGTGCCATCAGTCAAGGCGACAGGGGCGGCAATCAGCCCCAGCATTTT.

This clonotype was seen only a few times. V is TRBV5-1 and J is TRBJ1-1; D uncertain. Germline V gene sequence: CDR1 SGHRS, CDR2 YFSETQ. Trimming pared 0 bases from V and 8 bases from J, leaving 14 bases between. This CDR3 contains 14 residues. CDR3 nucleotides: TGCGCCAGCAGCTTGGCTGACAACAGAGGAGAAGCTTTCTTT. This codes for CASSLADNRGEAFF.

V is TRBV30 and J is TRBJ2-1; 8 bases agree with TRBD2. Trimming took 1 base from V and 13 from J; bases not matched to a gene: 12. The CDR3 extends over 14 amino acids. Germline V gene lookup returns CDR1 GTSNPN and CDR2 SVGIG (reference sequence). The DNA for the CDR3 is TGTGCCTGGAGTGATTCGGGGACTAGGTCGTATCAGTTCTTC. Protein sequence: CAWSDSGTRSYQFF.

This rearrangement joins TRBV9 to TRBJ2-7, with D perhaps matching TRBD1 (6 bases). Germline CDR1 reads SGDLS; CDR2 reads YYNGEE. V shed 0 bases and J shed 2 bases, with 21 bases lying between them. This CDR3 region has 18 residues. CDR3 nucleotides: TGTGCCAGCAGCGTAGCTCCCCATGGACAGCCCGAAGCCTACGAGCAGTACTTC. This codes for CASSVAPHGQPEAYEQYF.

The chain carries TRBV10-2 and TRBJ2-1; maybe TRBD2 (5 bases). This CDR3 region has 12 residues. Trimming stripped 6 bases from V and 8 bases from J, with 11 bases between. Germline CDR1 reads WSHSY; CDR2 reads SAAADI. The CDR3: CASRTSIDEQFF. In DNA form, the CDR3 reads TGCGCCAGCAGAACTAGTATTGATGAGCAGTTCTTC.

The chain carries TRBV2 and TRBJ2-2; the D gene is possibly TRBD2 (5 bases). The CDR3 has 17 amino acids. Deletions cut 6 bases from V and 1 base from J, with 18 bases between. In germline, CDR1 is SNHLY, CDR2 FYNNEI. CDR3 in DNA: TGTGCCAGCAGCGCCACGTCAAACGGGGAGAACACCGGGGAGCTGTTTTTT. Translated, it gives CASSATSNGENTGELFF.

The chain joins TRBV10-2 to TRBJ2-5; 9 bases align to TRBD2. The CDR3 totals 16 residues. The trim removed 2 bases at V and 3 bases at J, leaving 7 bases unmatched. In germline, CDR1 is WSHSY, CDR2 SAAADI. CDR3 nucleotides: TGCGCCAGCAGTGAGCTTCCTAGCGGGATTGAAGAGACCCAGTACTTC. As protein: CASSELPSGIEETQYF.

This clonotype was seen a single time. The CDR3 DNA reads TGTGCCAGCAGCTCTTCTTCACAGGGTTCCCCCTACAATGAGCAGTACTTC. Translated, it gives CASSSSSQGSPYNEQYF. V usage is TRBV7-9 and J usage is TRBJ2-5; weak D call: TRBD1 (6 bases). There are 17 residues in the CDR3. The V and J ends lost 4 bases and 11 bases respectively, with 29 bases between them. Germline lookup yields CDR1 SEHNR and CDR2 FQNEAQ (reference sequence).

The V gene is TRBV6-5, the J gene TRBJ2-7, with 11 bases fitting TRBD1. In germline, CDR1 is MNHEY, CDR2 SVGAGI. The CDR3 spans 17 residues. Trimming removed 0 bases from V and 4 bases from J; junction bases left unmatched: 8. The CDR3 loop is CASSYSIGGQGAYEQYF. In DNA form, the CDR3 reads TGTGCCAGCAGTTACTCGATTGGCGGACAGGGGGCTTACGAGCAGTACTTC.

This clonotype was observed a handful of times. J is TRBJ2-7 and V is TRBV5-1, with 7 bases matching TRBD2. This CDR3 has 15 residues. The trim removed 0 bases at V and 4 bases at J, leaving 7 bases unmatched. Germline loops: CDR1 SGHRS, CDR2 YFSETQ. The CDR3 reads CASSLEAGVSYEQYF. The CDR3 nucleotides are TGCGCCAGCAGCTTGGAGGCGGGAGTCTCGTACGAGCAGTACTTC.

In its sample, this clonotype was seen a few times. The chain is built from TRBV29-1 and TRBJ2-4, with 8 bases lining up with TRBD2. Germline V gives CDR1 SQVTM, CDR2 ANQGSEA. This CDR3 spans 16 amino acids. The ends lost 4 bases at V and 0 bases at J; junction bases unmatched: 8. The CDR3 loop is CSVAGGGKLAKNIQYF. For the CDR3, the DNA is TGCAGCGTTGCTGGCGGGGGGAAATTAGCCAAAAACATTCAGTACTTC.

Concerning this clonotype: A much larger clonotype is one base distant, so this may be a read error. V is TRBV4-1 and J is TRBJ2-1; no clear D. Germline CDR1 is MGHRA and CDR2 is YSYEKL. V was clipped by 4 bases and J by 5 bases, with 9 bases between them. This CDR3 spans 13 amino acids. The CDR3 DNA sequence: TGCGCCAGCAGCCCAACATCCAACAATGAGCAGTTCTTC. Protein product: CASSPTSNNEQFF.